A single sample gave rise to the 25 T cell receptor beta chains below, sequenced in a study of blood T cells in healthy people across ages. For the second PCR, which ran for about 6 to 12 cycles, a sample-barcoded 5' primer and a J-beta primer mix were used. TCRdb used MiXCR to reprocess the 5' RACE reads, holding one entry per CDR3 protein. The sample yields around 800,000 distinct CDR3 sequences, 20% to 30% seen once. Separately, the same data were catalogued under a study of T cells of mothers and their children.

The sequencing sample was made of blood. These receptors originate from a boy aged 5-17 years in good health.

The chain carries TRBV4-1 and TRBJ2-5; 7 nucleotides line up with TRBD2. CDR3 length equals 17 residues. Germline loops: CDR1 MGHRA, CDR2 YSYEKL. V gave up 2 bases and J gave up 4 bases; unmatched junction bases: 13. CDR3 sequence reads: CASSQRETAGFSETQYF. CDR3 nucleotide sequence: TGCGCCAGCAGCCAACGGGAGACAGCGGGGTTCTCAGAGACCCAGTACTTC.

This clonotype was observed a handful of times. This sequence joins TRBV3-1 and TRBJ2-5; 12 bases line up with TRBD2. CDR3 length: 16 residues. The germline CDR1 and CDR2 sequences are LGHDT and YNNKEL (reference sequence). The V gene end was trimmed by 2 bases and the J gene end by 5 bases; junction bases not matched to a gene: 6. CDR3 protein: CASSQQLAGGAETQYF. CDR3 sequence (DNA): TGTGCCAGCAGCCAACAACTAGCGGGGGGCGCGGAGACCCAGTACTTC.

This clonotype was found a few times. The chain joins TRBV12-3 or TRBV12-4 to TRBJ1-4, with D possibly being TRBD1 (6 bases). V gave up 3 bases and J gave up 7 bases, with 15 bases separating them. The CDR3 consists of 15 residues. The CDR3 loop reads CASSFSQGISEKLFF. The CDR3 bases are TGTGCCAGCAGTTTCTCACAGGGAATAAGTGAAAAACTGTTTTTT.

This clonotype has more than one count but fewer than ten. V and J are TRBV10-3 and TRBJ2-1; TRBD1 aligns across 8 bases. Germline-derived CDR1 and CDR2 are ENHRY and SYGVKD. The CDR3 has 15 residues. The V and J ends lost 3 bases and 8 bases, in that order; junction bases with no gene match: 9. The CDR3 DNA is TGTGCCATCAGTGACCTAGGACAGGGTCAGGATGAGCAGTTCTTC. This codes for CAISDLGQGQDEQFF.

Only a few counts were recorded for this clonotype. This chain uses TRBV7-9 with TRBJ2-5, with TRBD1 identical over 9 bases. The DNA end favors TRBJ2-7, so the J call may be wrong. The CDR3 is made up of 14 amino acids. Germline CDR1 is SEHNR and CDR2 is FQNEAQ (reference sequence). CDR3 sequence: CASNLGQGFSEQYF. The CDR3 bases are TGTGCCAGCAATCTGGGACAGGGTTTCTCCGAGCAGTACTTC.

The chain carries TRBV6-5 and TRBJ1-3, with 8 bases identical to TRBD1. This CDR3 comprises 15 residues. V lost 4 bases to trimming and J lost 4 bases; unmatched junction nucleotides: 6. Germline CDR1 and CDR2: MNHEY and SVGAGI. The CDR3 region is CASSLGQGRGNTIYF. Here the CDR3 DNA reads TGTGCCAGCAGTTTAGGACAGGGCCGCGGAAACACCATATATTTT.

This clonotype came up many times. J is TRBJ2-6 and V is TRBV10-3, with TRBD1 identical over 11 bases. The CDR3 is 16 residues long. Unmatched junction bases numbered 3, after V lost 6 bases and J lost 2 bases. Germline values: CDR1 ENHRY, CDR2 SYGVKD. The DNA of the CDR3 is TGTGCCATCAGATGGACAGGGGGCGCTGGGGCCAACGTCCTGACTTTC. Protein: CAIRWTGGAGANVLTF.

This clonotype has just a few counts. This sequence joins TRBV11-2 and TRBJ1-5; D ambiguous. The germline V and J ends were trimmed by 5 bases and 5 bases, with 13 bases remaining between them. There are 14 residues in the CDR3. The germline V gene encodes CDR1 SGHAT and CDR2 FQNNGV. The DNA of the CDR3 is TGTGCCAGCAGCCGTATAGGGAGGGATCAGCCCCAGCATTTT. Translating it yields CASSRIGRDQPQHF.

The chain couples TRBV12-3 or TRBV12-4 to TRBJ2-2; D is unclear. The CDR3 covers 15 residues. The V gene lost 3 bases and the J gene lost 2 bases, with 10 bases spanning the gap. The CDR3 region has the DNA TGTGCCAGCAGTTTTTGGTTTGCCAACACCGGGGAGCTGTTTTTT. It yields the protein CASSFWFANTGELFF.

V usage is TRBV2 and J usage is TRBJ1-2; perhaps TRBD1 as D (6 bases). CDR3 length equals 15 residues. V was cut by 3 bases and J by 6 bases, with 17 bases left in between. Germline-derived CDR1 and CDR2 are SNHLY and FYNNEI. The CDR3 reads CASSEATGLRDGYTF. The CDR3 DNA sequence: TGTGCCAGCAGTGAGGCGACAGGTCTTAGGGATGGCTACACCTTC. The full variable domain, with the rest looked up from reference TRBV2 and TRBJ1-2, is EPEVTQTPSHQVTQMGQEVILRCVPISNHLYFYWYRQILGQKVEFLVSFYNNEISEKSEIFDDQFSVERPDGSNFTLKIRSTKLEDSAMYFCASSEATGLRDGYTFGSGTRLTVV.

The chain carries TRBV10-2 and TRBJ2-5, with D possibly matching TRBD2 (6 bases). The germline V gene has CDR1 WSHSY and CDR2 SAAADI. The CDR3 has 19 residues. V lost 2 bases, J lost 1 base, and 23 bases lay in between. The chain's CDR3 is CASSELPRSGGECQETQYF. The CDR3 DNA reads TGCGCCAGCAGTGAGCTCCCCAGGTCGGGCGGGGAGTGCCAAGAGACCCAGTACTTC.

This clonotype was detected only a few times. The J gene is TRBJ2-5, the V gene TRBV27; D possibly matches TRBD1 or TRBD2 (5 bases each). There are 11 residues in the CDR3. Looked up from germline, CDR1 is MNHEY and CDR2 is SMNVEV (reference sequence). Between the trimmed V and J ends, which lost 3 bases and 9 bases, there was a span of 8 bases. The CDR3 bases are TGTGCCAGCAGTTTCGGGACCGCCCAGTACTTC. Its protein product is CASSFGTAQYF.

This clonotype was counted between two and nine times. The chain uses TRBV20-1 and TRBJ2-1; no clear D gene. The CDR3 length is 13 residues. Germline CDR1 reads DFQATT; CDR2 reads SNEGSKA (reference sequence). V gave up 7 bases and J gave up 6 bases, with 16 bases separating them. The CDR3: CSVGRADSNEQFF. DNA for the CDR3: TGCAGTGTCGGACGGGCTGATTCCAATGAGCAGTTCTTC.

Of note for this clonotype: The junction departs from germline at one end; a sequencing error may be responsible. The chain is built from TRBV7-9 and TRBJ1-1; no clear D. The CDR3 is made up of 12 amino acids. Germline-derived CDR1 and CDR2 are SEHNR and FQNEAQ (reference sequence). CDR3 amino acids: CASNLRNTEAFF. The CDR3 DNA is TGTGCCAGCAACTTACGGAACACTGAAGCTTTCTTT. Using reference TRBV7-9 and TRBJ1-1 for the parts outside the CDR3, the full variable domain is DTGVSQNPRHKITKRGQNVTFRCDPISEHNRLYWYRQTLGQGPEFLTYFQNEAQLEKSRLLSDRFSAERPKGSFSTLEIQRTEQGDSAMYLCASNLRNTEAFFGQGTRLTVV.

This clonotype was detected ten times or more. CDR3 region: CASSLPSQTAGNTIYF. The CDR3, as DNA: TGTGCCAGCAGCTTACCCTCTCAGACAGCTGGAAACACCATATATTTT. The V call is TRBV11-2, the J call TRBJ1-3; D may be TRBD1 (5 bases). Trimming shortened V by 2 bases and J by 2 bases, and 13 bases separated the two germline ends. Germline values: CDR1 SGHAT, CDR2 FQNNGV. CDR3 length equals 16 residues. Drawing the rest from reference TRBV11-2 and TRBJ1-3, the complete variable domain is EAGVAQSPRYKIIEKRQSVAFWCNPISGHATLYWYQQILGQGPKLLIQFQNNGVVDDSQLPKDRFSAERLKGVDSTLKIQPAKLEDSAVYLCASSLPSQTAGNTIYFGEGSWLTVV.

V gene TRBV10-3 combines with J gene TRBJ1-5; D is unclear. The CDR3 loop spans 14 amino acids. The V end lost 0 bases, the J end lost 6 bases, and 9 bases lay between the germline ends. The germline V gene encodes CDR1 ENHRY and CDR2 SYGVKD. The CDR3 reads CAISESTWAQPQHF. CDR3 DNA sequence: TGTGCCATCAGTGAGTCGACGTGGGCTCAGCCCCAGCATTTT.

This chain uses TRBV29-1 with TRBJ1-2; D might be TRBD1 (5 bases). The CDR3 contains 15 residues. Trimming removed 4 bases at V and 0 bases at J, with 15 bases between. Per the germline V gene, CDR1 is SQVTM and CDR2 is ANQGSEA. The CDR3 DNA reads as TGCAGCGTTGTAGGCCAGGGCTATGCTAACTATGGCTACACCTTC. Protein product: CSVVGQGYANYGYTF.

This CDR3 is CASRPSGTGLNIQYF. Written as DNA, the CDR3 is TGTGCCAGCAGACCATCCGGGACAGGCCTAAACATTCAGTACTTC. The rearrangement joins TRBV11-2 to TRBJ2-4; 8 nucleotides agree with TRBD1. Germline V CDR1 and CDR2: SGHAT, FQNNGV. The junction had 10 bases not matched to a gene; V was cut back by 6 bases and J by 6 bases. This CDR3 contains 15 residues.

This clonotype was picked up a small number of times. The J gene is TRBJ1-5, the V gene TRBV28; D uncertain. The CDR3 consists of 15 residues. The germline V and J ends were trimmed by 4 bases and 1 base, with 11 bases remaining between them. Germline values: CDR1 MDHEN, CDR2 SYDVKM. CDR3 sequence reads: CASSSMVVSNQPQHF. CDR3 DNA sequence: TGTGCCAGCAGTTCAATGGTTGTAAGCAATCAGCCCCAGCATTTT.

This clonotype was picked up a small number of times. The rearrangement joins TRBV7-9 to TRBJ1-4; tentative D call: TRBD1 (5 bases). The CDR3 has 16 residues. The V gene's germline CDR1 is SEHNR and CDR2 FQNEAQ (reference sequence). The V end lost 4 bases, the J end lost 4 bases, and 16 bases lay between the germline ends. CDR3 in DNA: TGTGCCAGCAGCTCACCCGGGACTCGAAGTAATGAAAAACTGTTTTTT. As protein: CASSSPGTRSNEKLFF. The whole variable domain, remainder taken from reference TRBV7-9 and TRBJ1-4, is DTGVSQNPRHKITKRGQNVTFRCDPISEHNRLYWYRQTLGQGPEFLTYFQNEAQLEKSRLLSDRFSAERPKGSFSTLEIQRTEQGDSAMYLCASSSPGTRSNEKLFFGSGTQLSVL.

This clonotype was observed a handful of times. The chain carries TRBV11-2 and TRBJ2-5; 10 bases line up with TRBD2. Germline CDR1 reads SGHAT; CDR2 reads FQNNGV. The J segment lost 5 bases and the V segment lost 5 bases, leaving 8 bases of the junction unmatched. The CDR3 totals 15 residues. The CDR3 bases are TGTGCCAGCAGCCACGGGACTAGCGCCGTCGAGACCCAGTACTTC. Protein: CASSHGTSAVETQYF.

In this sample, this clonotype turned up a few times. V is TRBV20-1 and J is TRBJ2-5; 8 positions agree with TRBD2. V gave up 4 bases and J gave up 11 bases; unmatched junction bases: 18. This CDR3 comprises 15 residues. The germline V gene encodes CDR1 DFQATT and CDR2 SNEGSKA (reference sequence). The CDR3 nucleotides read TGCAGTGCTAAGGGTAGCGGGGCCCGCCTTCGTGAGCAGTACTTC. This gives the protein CSAKGSGARLREQYF.

This clonotype occurred a few times. The chain combines TRBV20-1 with TRBJ1-5; no reliable D call. V shed 6 bases and J shed 1 base, with 16 bases lying between them. CDR3 size: 15 residues. Germline CDR1 reads DFQATT; CDR2 reads SNEGSKA (reference sequence). The CDR3: CSAAEWEKSNQPQHF. CDR3 DNA sequence: TGCAGTGCCGCCGAATGGGAAAAGAGCAATCAGCCCCAGCATTTT.

Comment on this clonotype: The germline gene is not matched at one end of the junction; a read error may be the cause. The chain uses TRBV5-1 and TRBJ2-5; TRBD2 might be the D (5 bases). In germline, CDR1 is SGHRS, CDR2 YFSETQ. This CDR3 contains 14 residues. The CDR3 nucleotides are TGCGCCAGCGGCTTCCGGGATTTAAAGGAGACCCAGTACTTC. This codes for CASGFRDLKETQYF.

This rearrangement joins TRBV6-5 to TRBJ1-4; maybe TRBD1 (6 bases). Germline values: CDR1 MNHEY, CDR2 SVGAGI. The V and J ends lost 4 bases and 0 bases respectively, with 18 bases between them. This CDR3 contains 18 residues. The CDR3 is CASSSGTRPLATNEKLFF. The DNA of the CDR3 is TGTGCCAGCAGTTCCGGGACACGACCTCTTGCAACTAATGAAAAACTGTTTTTT.